This T cell receptor beta chain was captured by sequencing in a study of T cell clonality in common variable immunodeficiency. Points from the study as a whole: Compared with controls, CVID subjects had fewer shared TCRbeta clones.

Generated by immunoSEQ multiplex PCR, the TCRdb table keeps only in-frame clones and is missing some. The sample contains around 34,000 clones, none of them singletons. At least ten counts were recorded for this clone. The target antigen is unknown. Read data end 3 residues before the CDR3 end; the end is taken from the germline J gene. Unmatched junction bases numbered 4, after V lost 5 bases and J lost 2 bases. Germline-derived CDR1 and CDR2 are SGHDT and YYEEEE. CDR3 length: 14 residues. Sequencing input: peripheral blood mononuclear cells. This chain links TRBV5-6 with TRBJ1-2; 9 nucleotides line up with TRBD1. The clonotype comes from a person aged 18 to 75 in good health. CDR3 DNA (partial): TGTGCCAGCAGTTCTGACAGGGGGAACTATGGC. This codes for CASSSDRGNYG. Given in full, the CDR3 is CASSSDRGNYGYTF. Full variable domain (remainder filled in from reference TRBV5-6 and TRBJ1-2): DAGVTQSPTHLIKTRGQQVTLRCSPKSGHDTVSWYQQALGQGPQFIFQYYEEEERQRGNFPDRFSGHQFPNYSSELNVNALLLGDSALYLCASSSDRGNYGYTFGSGTRLTVV.